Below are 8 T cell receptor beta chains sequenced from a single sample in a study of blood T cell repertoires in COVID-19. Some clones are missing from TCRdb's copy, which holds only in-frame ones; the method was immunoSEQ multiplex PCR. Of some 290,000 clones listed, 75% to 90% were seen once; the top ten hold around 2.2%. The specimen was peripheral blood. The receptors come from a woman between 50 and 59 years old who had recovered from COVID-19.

CDR3 amino acids: CASSQTGSSYNEQFF. DNA for the CDR3: TGTGCCAGCAGCCAAACAGGGAGCTCCTACAATGAGCAGTTCTTC. The chain has TRBV3-1 (or the pseudogene TRBV3-2) and TRBJ2-1, with D maybe TRBD1 (6 bases). Trimming stripped 2 bases from V and 0 bases from J, with 8 bases between. This CDR3 has 15 amino acids. CDR1 is LGHDT, CDR2 YNNKEL, per germline (reference sequence).

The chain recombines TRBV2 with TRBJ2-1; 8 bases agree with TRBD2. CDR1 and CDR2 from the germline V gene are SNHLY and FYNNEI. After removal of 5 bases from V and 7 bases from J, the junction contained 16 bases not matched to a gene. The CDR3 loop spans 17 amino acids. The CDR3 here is CASSQPGLGVVLNEQFF. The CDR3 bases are TGTGCCAGCAGTCAACCGGGACTAGGAGTTGTGCTAAATGAGCAGTTCTTC.

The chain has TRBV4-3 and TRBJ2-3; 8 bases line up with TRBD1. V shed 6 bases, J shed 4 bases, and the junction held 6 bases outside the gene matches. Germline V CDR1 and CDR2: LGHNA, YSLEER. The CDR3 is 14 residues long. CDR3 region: CASSTRTGPDTQYF. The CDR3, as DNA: TGCGCCAGCAGTACGAGGACAGGGCCAGATACGCAGTATTTT.

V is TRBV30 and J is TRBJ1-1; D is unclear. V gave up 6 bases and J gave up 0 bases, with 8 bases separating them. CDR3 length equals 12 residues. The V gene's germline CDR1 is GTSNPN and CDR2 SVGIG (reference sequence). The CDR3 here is CACHPVNTEAFF. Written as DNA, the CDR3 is TGTGCCTGTCATCCGGTGAACACTGAAGCTTTCTTT.

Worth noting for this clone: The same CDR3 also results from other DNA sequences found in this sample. CDR3: CASSLGLAGRETQYF. In DNA, the CDR3 is TGTGCCAGCAGCTTGGGACTAGCGGGGCGGGAGACCCAGTACTTC. This chain joins TRBV7-2 and TRBJ2-5; 13 bases are shared with TRBD2. V was clipped by 3 bases and J by 5 bases; unmatched bases: 3. The CDR3 length is 15 residues. Germline CDR1 SGHTA, CDR2 FQGNSA.

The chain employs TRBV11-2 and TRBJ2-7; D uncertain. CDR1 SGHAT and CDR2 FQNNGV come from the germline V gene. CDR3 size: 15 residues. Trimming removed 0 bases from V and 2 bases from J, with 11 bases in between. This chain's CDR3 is CASSLEPGQTYEQYF. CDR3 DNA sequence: TGTGCCAGCAGCTTAGAACCTGGGCAGACCTACGAGCAGTACTTC.

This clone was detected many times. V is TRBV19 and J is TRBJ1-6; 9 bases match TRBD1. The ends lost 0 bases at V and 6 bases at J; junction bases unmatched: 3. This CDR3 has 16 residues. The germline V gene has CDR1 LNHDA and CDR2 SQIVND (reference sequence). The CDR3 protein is CASSIDRDRANSPLHF. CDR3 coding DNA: TGTGCCAGTAGTATAGATCGGGACAGGGCTAATTCACCCCTCCACTTT.

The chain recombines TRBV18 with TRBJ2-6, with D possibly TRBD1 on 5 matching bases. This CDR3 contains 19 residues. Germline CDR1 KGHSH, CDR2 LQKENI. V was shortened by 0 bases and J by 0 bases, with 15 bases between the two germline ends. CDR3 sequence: CASSPPTGSLSSGANVLTF. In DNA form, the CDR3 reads TGTGCCAGCTCACCACCTACAGGCAGCCTAAGCTCTGGGGCCAACGTCCTGACTTTC.